These 20 T cell receptor beta chains were all obtained from the same sample, sequenced in a study of beta chain features in type 1 diabetes. Regarding the study as a whole: A moderate, significant TCRB CDR3 shortening appeared in type 1 diabetes across four CD4+ subsets.

These receptors' antigens are unknown. What was sequenced were expressed TCRB transcripts, since all of the isolated RNA had been reverse transcribed. The assay was immunoSEQ multiplex PCR, and TCRdb's table has in-frame clones only and misses some. The data contain more than 200,000 clones, 16% of them singletons. Sequenced material: naive CD4+ T cells from blood. These TCRs come from a man aged 25-40 years with type 1 diabetes.

This clone was observed a handful of times. V is TRBV7-2 and J is TRBJ2-7, with 8 bases matching TRBD1. This CDR3 spans 16 amino acids. V was clipped by 5 bases and J by 0 bases; unmatched bases: 9. Germline V gene sequence: CDR1 SGHTA, CDR2 FQGNSA. CDR3 sequence reads: CASSLQGGRNSYEQYF. CDR3 nucleotide sequence: TGTGCCAGCAGCCTACAGGGGGGCAGAAACTCCTACGAGCAGTACTTC.

The chain links TRBV9 to TRBJ1-2; D is undetermined. The CDR3 spans 14 residues. Germline V CDR1 and CDR2: SGDLS, YYNGEE. Deletions cut 3 bases from V and 4 bases from J, with 13 bases between. The CDR3, as DNA: TGTGCCAGCAGCGCCACGACCGTCTCCTATGGCTACACCTTC. It is translated as CASSATTVSYGYTF.

Concerning this clone itself: The sample contains more than one DNA sequence encoding this CDR3. The chain's CDR3 is CASSPGTSGRETQYF. CDR3 sequence (DNA): TGTGCCAGCAGCCCGGGGACTAGCGGGAGGGAGACCCAGTACTTC. This chain links TRBV7-2 with TRBJ2-5, with TRBD2 matching 15 bases. The trim removed 5 bases at V and 5 bases at J, leaving 3 bases unmatched. CDR3 length: 15 residues. The germline CDR1 and CDR2 sequences are SGHTA and FQGNSA.

V usage is TRBV7-2 and J usage is TRBJ1-1, with 7 bases fitting TRBD1. Germline V gene sequence: CDR1 SGHTA, CDR2 FQGNSA. This CDR3 has 12 amino acids. V shed 5 bases, J shed 11 bases, and the junction held 8 bases outside the gene matches. The CDR3 bases are TGTGCCAGCAGCGTGACAGGGTTGGGCGCTTTCTTT. Its translation: CASSVTGLGAFF.

There are a few counts of this clone. This chain uses TRBV7-9 with TRBJ2-3, with 10 bases lining up with TRBD2. The ends lost 3 bases at V and 5 bases at J; junction bases unmatched: 5. This CDR3 comprises 15 residues. The germline CDR1 and CDR2 sequences are SEHNR and FQNEAQ (reference sequence). CDR3 protein: CASSFSGRREDTQYF. CDR3 in DNA: TGTGCCAGCAGCTTTAGCGGGAGGAGGGAAGATACGCAGTATTTT.

The V call is TRBV15, the J call TRBJ1-4; D is undetermined. Trimming removed 1 base from V and 7 bases from J, with 7 bases in between. CDR1 and CDR2 from the germline V gene are LNHNV and YYDKDF (reference sequence). This CDR3 region has 13 residues. CDR3 region: CATSRVQVEKLFF. CDR3 bases: TGTGCCACCAGCAGAGTGCAAGTTGAAAAACTGTTTTTT.

The chain is built from TRBV7-3 and TRBJ2-2; 11 bases are a match to TRBD2. Unmatched junction bases numbered 13, after V lost 5 bases and J lost 5 bases. The V gene's germline CDR1 is SGHTA and CDR2 FQGTGA. The CDR3 is 18 amino acids. The CDR3 nucleotides read TGTGCCAGCAGCCTCCGATTGACTAGCGGGAAGTCAACCGGGGAGCTGTTTTTT. As protein: CASSLRLTSGKSTGELFF.

The chain recombines TRBV7-2 with TRBJ2-7; 7 bases agree with TRBD1. CDR1 SGHTA and CDR2 FQGNSA come from the germline V gene. The J segment lost 4 bases and the V segment lost 5 bases, leaving 17 bases of the junction unmatched. CDR3 length: 17 amino acids. CDR3 coding DNA: TGTGCCAGCAGCCTGTTAGGGGCAGGGGGTTCTTTTTACGAGCAGTACTTC. This translates into CASSLLGAGGSFYEQYF.

A few counts support this clone. Its ends do not fully match the called genes, so a read error is possible. This chain joins TRBV16 and TRBJ1-4; the D is unclear. The CDR3 extends over 15 amino acids. Germline V gene data show CDR1 as KGHSY and CDR2 as FQNENV. CDR3 nucleotide sequence: TGTGCCAGCAGCGAATCAGGAAAGCTTAATGAAAAACTGTTTTTT. As protein: CASSESGKLNEKLFF.

The chain combines TRBV4-1 with TRBJ2-2; 10 nucleotides line up with TRBD2. Germline CDR1 reads MGHRA; CDR2 reads YSYEKL. The J segment lost 7 bases and the V segment lost 0 bases, leaving 11 bases of the junction unmatched. This CDR3 contains 18 residues. In DNA form, the CDR3 reads TGCGCCAGCAGCCAAGAGAAGGGAGCGGGAGGGCCGTACGGGGAGCTGTTTTTT. Protein sequence: CASSQEKGAGGPYGELFF.

Regarding this clone: This specimen includes other DNA sequences encoding the same CDR3. V gene TRBV9 combines with J gene TRBJ1-1; 7 nucleotides agree with TRBD1. Germline V lookup: CDR1 SGDLS, CDR2 YYNGEE. The CDR3 is 14 amino acids. Trimming at V came to 0 bases and at J to 1 base, leaving 0 bases not matched to a gene. The CDR3 region is CASSVGTGNTEAFF. CDR3 DNA sequence: TGTGCCAGCAGCGTAGGGACAGGGAACACTGAAGCTTTCTTT.

This chain joins TRBV30 and TRBJ2-7, with D maybe TRBD2 (5 bases). Trimming left V 3 bases short and J 4 bases short, with 13 bases between. CDR3 size: 13 residues. The germline V gene has CDR1 GTSNPN and CDR2 SVGIG (reference sequence). For the CDR3, the DNA is TGTGCCTGGAGCCTACGCGAGCGGTACGAGCAGTACTTC. This encodes CAWSLRERYEQYF.

V and J are TRBV2 and TRBJ2-1; 10 bases line up with TRBD1. This CDR3 contains 16 residues. The J segment lost 6 bases and the V segment lost 6 bases, leaving 11 bases of the junction unmatched. Germline CDR1 reads SNHLY; CDR2 reads FYNNEI. The CDR3 loop reads CASSVGQGRYGNEQFF. Written as DNA, the CDR3 is TGTGCCAGCAGCGTGGGACAGGGGAGATACGGCAATGAGCAGTTCTTC.

The chain carries TRBV29-1 and TRBJ2-4; no reliable D call. The ends were cut back, 4 bases at V and 0 bases at J, with 10 bases in the middle. This CDR3 region has 14 residues. Germline lookup yields CDR1 SQVTM and CDR2 ANQGSEA. CDR3 DNA: TGCAGCGTTGCTGCTAATCTAGCCAAAAACATTCAGTACTTC. Translation gives CSVAANLAKNIQYF.

This clone has a handful of counts. The J gene is TRBJ2-3, the V gene TRBV5-6; a possible D gene is TRBD2 (5 bases). The CDR3 has 16 amino acids. Trimming took off 4 bases at V and 0 bases at J, with 15 bases between the two ends. CDR1 SGHDT and CDR2 YYEEEE come from the germline V gene. CDR3 nucleotide sequence: TGTGCCAGCAGCCAATCAGGACTCAGGAGCACAGATACGCAGTATTTT. As protein: CASSQSGLRSTDTQYF.

This clone was seen more than once but under ten times. The chain links TRBV19 to TRBJ2-7, with D hard to call. Germline-derived CDR1 and CDR2 are LNHDA and SQIVND (reference sequence). This CDR3 comprises 14 residues. V lost 4 bases, J lost 1 base, and 11 bases lay in between. The CDR3 DNA is TGTGCCAGTAGTAAGGAGACCGTATCCTACGAGCAGTACTTC. Residues: CASSKETVSYEQYF.

The genes are TRBV28 and TRBJ2-5; tentatively, D is TRBD1 (6 bases). Per the germline V gene, CDR1 is MDHEN and CDR2 is SYDVKM. The CDR3 runs 13 residues. V gave up 11 bases and J gave up 1 base, with 14 bases separating them. CDR3 sequence: CAEGESGQETQYF. CDR3 bases: TGTGCCGAGGGGGAATCGGGCCAAGAGACCCAGTACTTC.

This clone turned up a few times. The V call is TRBV7-3, the J call TRBJ2-3; D is unclear. Germline V gives CDR1 SGHTA, CDR2 FQGTGA. The V end lost 4 bases, the J end lost 4 bases, and 9 bases lay between the germline ends. This CDR3 contains 13 residues. CDR3 amino acids: CASSSGWADTQYF. In DNA form, the CDR3 reads TGTGCCAGCAGCTCCGGGTGGGCAGATACGCAGTATTTT.

A few counts support this clone. This CDR3 reads CASSYPSSETQYF. The CDR3 region has the DNA TGTGCCAGCAGTTACCCTAGCTCCGAGACCCAGTACTTC. The chain has TRBV6-5 and TRBJ2-5, with D perhaps TRBD2 (5 bases). Germline loops: CDR1 MNHEY, CDR2 SVGAGI. V was pared by 2 bases and J by 5 bases, with 9 bases between. The CDR3 covers 13 residues.

The V and J genes are TRBV9 and TRBJ2-1; unclear D gene. Germline V gene lookup returns CDR1 SGDLS and CDR2 YYNGEE. V was pared by 0 bases and J by 1 base, with 8 bases between. There are 15 residues in the CDR3. The CDR3 here is CASSVEPASYNEQFF. The CDR3 DNA sequence: TGTGCCAGCAGCGTAGAGCCAGCTTCCTACAATGAGCAGTTCTTC.